The clone carrying this T cell receptor (beta chain) was recorded many times. TCRdb fed the 5' RACE reads into MiXCR, producing one record per CDR3 protein. Of approximately 76,000 distinct CDR3 sequences in the sample, 9.5% to 13% were seen once. This entry comes from a study of early T cells in non-severe SARS-CoV-2 infection. The CDR3 runs 15 residues. Germline V gene sequence: CDR1 MNHEY, CDR2 SVGAGI. Trimming shortened V by 5 bases and J by 5 bases, and 19 bases separated the two germline ends. The sequenced sample was whole blood. This chain uses TRBV6-5 with TRBJ2-7, with D possibly TRBD1 on 5 matching bases. This TCR derives from an adult who was a healthcare worker with PCR-confirmed SARS-CoV-2 infection or an uninfected control (not recorded which). Here the CDR3 reads CASSTGHVARDEQYF. In DNA, the CDR3 is TGTGCCAGCAGTACCGGACATGTCGCTCGGGACGAGCAGTACTTC.